Listed here is a single TCR beta chain. This sample is drawn from a study of blood T cell repertoires in COVID-19. Participants were aged roughly 18 to 90 years, lived in over 20 US areas, and enrolled virtually. Donors were grouped by their self-reported clinical history. Germline V gene data show CDR1 as SGHTA and CDR2 as FQGNSA. The V end was cut by 3 bases, the J end by 6 bases, with 11 bases between. CDR3 size: 13 residues. Source study methods: The assay estimated nucleated cells by amplifying reference gene primers. Clones were read by immunoSEQ multiplex PCR, and TCRdb kept only the in-frame ones, dropping some. The V and J calls and clone size are taken from that table; D and trimming were inferred from the DNA. The sample carries 140,000 to 150,000 clones, roughly 90% recorded once.

The sample comprised PBMCs or T cells enriched from blood (not recorded which). This sequence joins TRBV7-2 and TRBJ1-1, with TRBD1 as a possible D gene (6 bases). The source of this sequence is a man aged 50 to 59 who had recovered from COVID-19. The CDR3 coding sequence is TGTGCCAGCAGCTTCCAGGGGCCCTCTGAAGCTTTCTTT. Translation gives CASSFQGPSEAFF.